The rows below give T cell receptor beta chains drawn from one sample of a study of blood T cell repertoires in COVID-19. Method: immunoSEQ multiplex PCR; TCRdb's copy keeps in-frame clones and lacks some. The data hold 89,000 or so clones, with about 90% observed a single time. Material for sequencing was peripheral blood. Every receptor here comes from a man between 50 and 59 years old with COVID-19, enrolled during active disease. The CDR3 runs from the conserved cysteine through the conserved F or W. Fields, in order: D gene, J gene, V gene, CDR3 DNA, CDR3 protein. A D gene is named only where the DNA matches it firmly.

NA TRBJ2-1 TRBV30 TGTGCCTGGGGCCCGCAGCGGTACAATGAGCAGTTCTTC CAWGPQRYNEQFF
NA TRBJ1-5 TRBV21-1 TGTGCCAGCAGCATCTGGTGGGCAACTTGCAATCAGCCCCAGCATTTT CASSIWWATCNQPQHF
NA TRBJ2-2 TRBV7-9 TGTGCCAGCAGCTCCGGACAGATGGAGCTGTTTTTT CASSSGQMELFF
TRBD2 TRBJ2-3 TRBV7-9 TGTGCCAGCAGCCTAAGCGGGGACTGGGCAGATACGCAGTATTTT CASSLSGDWADTQYF
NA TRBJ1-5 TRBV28 TGTGCCAGCAGCCCGGGGGAGGCAGGTTATAGCAATCAGCCCCAGCATTTT CASSPGEAGYSNQPQHF
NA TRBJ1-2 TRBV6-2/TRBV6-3 TGTGCCAGCAGTTACTCGCAGGGGCAGAACTATGGCTACACCTTC CASSYSQGQNYGYTF
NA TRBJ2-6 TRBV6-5 TGTGCCAGCAGTACAAAGACAGGTGCCAACGTCCTGACTTTC CASSTKTGANVLTF
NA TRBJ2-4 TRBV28 TGTGCCAGCAGTTTTACCAAAAACATTCAGTACTTC CASSFTKNIQYF
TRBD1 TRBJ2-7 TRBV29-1 TGCAGCGTTCTCGGTCCTTCGGTGGGGACAGGGTCCTACGAGCAGTACTTC CSVLGPSVGTGSYEQYF
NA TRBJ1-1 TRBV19 TGTGCCAGTACCCCTCCGGGGACTAACACTGAAGCTTTCTTT CASTPPGTNTEAFF